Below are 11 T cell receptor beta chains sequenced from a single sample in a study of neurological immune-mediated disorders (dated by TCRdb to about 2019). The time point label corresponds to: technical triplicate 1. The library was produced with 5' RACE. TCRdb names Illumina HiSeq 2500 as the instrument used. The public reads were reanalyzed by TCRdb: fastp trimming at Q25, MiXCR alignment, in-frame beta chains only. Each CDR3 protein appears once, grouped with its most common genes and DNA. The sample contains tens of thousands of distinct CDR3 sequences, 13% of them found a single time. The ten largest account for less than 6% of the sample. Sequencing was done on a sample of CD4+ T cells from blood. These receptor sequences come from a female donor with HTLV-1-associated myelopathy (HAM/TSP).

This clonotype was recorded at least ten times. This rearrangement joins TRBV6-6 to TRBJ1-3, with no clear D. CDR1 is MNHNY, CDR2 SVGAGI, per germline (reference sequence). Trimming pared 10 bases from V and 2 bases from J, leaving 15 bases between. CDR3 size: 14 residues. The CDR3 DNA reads TGTGCCACCTGTGTGCCGATTGCTGGAAACACCATATATTTT. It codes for CATCVPIAGNTIYF.

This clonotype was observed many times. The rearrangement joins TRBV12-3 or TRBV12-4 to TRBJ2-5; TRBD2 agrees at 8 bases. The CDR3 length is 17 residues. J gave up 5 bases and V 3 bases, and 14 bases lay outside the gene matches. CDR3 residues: CASSFSRGGLTTETQYF. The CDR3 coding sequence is TGTGCCAGCAGTTTTTCCCGGGGGGGGCTCACGACCGAGACCCAGTACTTC.

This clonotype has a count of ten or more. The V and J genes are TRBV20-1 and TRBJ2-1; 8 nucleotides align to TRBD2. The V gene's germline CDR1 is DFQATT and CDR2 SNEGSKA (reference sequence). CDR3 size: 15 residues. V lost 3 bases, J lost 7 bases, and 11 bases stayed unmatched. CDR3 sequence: CSARDSGTAGNEQFF. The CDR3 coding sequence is TGCAGTGCTAGGGATAGCGGGACCGCGGGGAATGAGCAGTTCTTC.

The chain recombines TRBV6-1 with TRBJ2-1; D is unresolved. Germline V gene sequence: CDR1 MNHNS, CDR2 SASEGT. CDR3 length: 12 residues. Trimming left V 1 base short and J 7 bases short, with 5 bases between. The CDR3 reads CASSEGPNEQFF. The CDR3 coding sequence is TGTGCCAGCAGTGAAGGTCCTAATGAGCAGTTCTTC.

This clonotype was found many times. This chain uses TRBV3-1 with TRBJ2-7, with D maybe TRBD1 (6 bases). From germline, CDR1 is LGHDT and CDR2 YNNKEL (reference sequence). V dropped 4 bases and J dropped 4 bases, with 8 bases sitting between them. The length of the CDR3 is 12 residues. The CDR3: CASSPQGYEQYF. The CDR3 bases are TGTGCCAGCAGCCCACAGGGTTACGAGCAGTACTTC.

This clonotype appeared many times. The CDR3 spells CSARGTGNSGNTIYF. CDR3 nucleotides: TGCAGTGCTAGAGGGACAGGGAACTCTGGAAACACCATATATTTT. The rearrangement uses TRBV20-1 and TRBJ1-3, with TRBD1 identical over 8 bases. The CDR3 has 15 amino acids. The V segment lost 1 base and the J segment 0 bases; nucleotides outside the gene matches: 2. The germline CDR1 and CDR2 sequences are DFQATT and SNEGSKA (reference sequence).

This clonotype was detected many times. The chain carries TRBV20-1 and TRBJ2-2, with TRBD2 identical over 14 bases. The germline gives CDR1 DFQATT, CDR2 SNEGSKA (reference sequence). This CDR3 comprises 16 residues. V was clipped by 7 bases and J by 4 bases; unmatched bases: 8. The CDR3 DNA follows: TGCAGTGTCACGACTAGCGGGAGGGCGGGCACCGGGGAGCTGTTTTTT. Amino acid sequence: CSVTTSGRAGTGELFF.

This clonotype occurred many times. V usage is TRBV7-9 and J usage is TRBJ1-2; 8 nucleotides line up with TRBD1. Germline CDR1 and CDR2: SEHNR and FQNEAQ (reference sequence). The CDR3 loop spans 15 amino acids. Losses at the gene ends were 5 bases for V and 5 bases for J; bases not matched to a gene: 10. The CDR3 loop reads CASSADRGETYGYTF. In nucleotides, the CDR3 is TGTGCCAGCAGCGCAGACAGGGGCGAGACATATGGCTACACCTTC.

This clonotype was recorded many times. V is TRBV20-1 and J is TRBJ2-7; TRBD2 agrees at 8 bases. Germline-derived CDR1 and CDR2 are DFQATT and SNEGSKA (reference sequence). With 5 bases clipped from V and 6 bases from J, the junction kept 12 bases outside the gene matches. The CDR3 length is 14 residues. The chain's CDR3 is CSARPKHLAGEQYF. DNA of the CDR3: TGCAGTGCTCGACCTAAACACCTAGCGGGCGAGCAGTACTTC.

The CDR3: CSVGRGGASNTEAFF. Here the CDR3 DNA reads TGCAGCGTTGGTCGCGGGGGGGCCTCGAACACTGAAGCTTTCTTT. The chain employs TRBV29-1 and TRBJ1-1; perhaps TRBD1 as D (6 bases). The V and J ends lost 4 bases and 1 base respectively, with 16 bases between them. The CDR3 contains 15 residues. Germline values: CDR1 SQVTM, CDR2 ANQGSEA.

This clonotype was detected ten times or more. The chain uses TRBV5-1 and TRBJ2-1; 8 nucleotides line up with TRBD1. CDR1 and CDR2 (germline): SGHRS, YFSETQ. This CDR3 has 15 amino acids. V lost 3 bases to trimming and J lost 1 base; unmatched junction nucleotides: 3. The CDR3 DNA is TGCGCCAGCAGCTGGGGACAGGCGTCCTACAATGAGCAGTTCTTC. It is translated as CASSWGQASYNEQFF.